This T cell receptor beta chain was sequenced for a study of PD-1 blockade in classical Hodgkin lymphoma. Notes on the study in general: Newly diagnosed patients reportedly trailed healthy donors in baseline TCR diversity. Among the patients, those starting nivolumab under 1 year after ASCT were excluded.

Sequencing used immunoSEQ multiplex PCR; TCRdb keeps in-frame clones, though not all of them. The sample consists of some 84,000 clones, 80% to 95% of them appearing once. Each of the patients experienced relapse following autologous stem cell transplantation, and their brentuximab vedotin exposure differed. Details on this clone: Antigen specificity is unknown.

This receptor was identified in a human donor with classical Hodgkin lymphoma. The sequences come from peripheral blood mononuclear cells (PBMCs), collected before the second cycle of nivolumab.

The CDR3 here is CATSRDGGLAGTQYF. CDR3 in DNA: TGTGCCACCAGCAGAGATGGGGGACTAGCGGGGACCCAGTACTTC. The chain combines TRBV15 with TRBJ2-5; 12 bases line up with TRBD2. V was clipped by 0 bases and J by 7 bases; unmatched bases: 3. CDR3 length: 15 amino acids. CDR1 is LNHNV and CDR2 is YYDKDF in the germline V gene (reference sequence).